The entry below gives a single T cell receptor beta chain sequence along with its context. The data stem from a study of blood T cell repertoires in COVID-19. CDR1 and CDR2 (germline): SGHRS, YFSETQ. Trimming at V came to 1 base and at J to 6 bases, leaving 6 bases not matched to a gene. The CDR3 extends over 15 amino acids. Under the authors' procedure: Estimation of nucleated cell counts relied on the amplification of reference gene primers. Measured with immunoSEQ multiplex PCR; TCRdb has only the in-frame clones, and not every one. V, J and clone size are taken as reported in that table, and D and trimming were inferred from the DNA itself. In the table there are some 250,000 clones, approximately 83% of which are singletons.

The sequenced sample was peripheral blood. This TCR came from a woman in her 30s who had recovered from COVID-19. The rearrangement uses TRBV5-1 and TRBJ2-2; TRBD1 agrees at 7 bases. CDR3 nucleotide sequence: TGCGCCAGCAGCTTGACAGGGGTTTTCCCCGGGGAGCTGTTTTTT. It is translated as CASSLTGVFPGELFF. The full variable domain, in which reference TRBV5-1 and TRBJ2-2 provide the parts outside the CDR3, is KAGVTQTPRYLIKTRGQQVTLSCSPISGHRSVSWYQQTPGQGLQFLFEYFSETQRNKGNFPGRFSGRQFSNSRSEMNVSTLELGDSALYLCASSLTGVFPGELFFGEGSRLTVL.